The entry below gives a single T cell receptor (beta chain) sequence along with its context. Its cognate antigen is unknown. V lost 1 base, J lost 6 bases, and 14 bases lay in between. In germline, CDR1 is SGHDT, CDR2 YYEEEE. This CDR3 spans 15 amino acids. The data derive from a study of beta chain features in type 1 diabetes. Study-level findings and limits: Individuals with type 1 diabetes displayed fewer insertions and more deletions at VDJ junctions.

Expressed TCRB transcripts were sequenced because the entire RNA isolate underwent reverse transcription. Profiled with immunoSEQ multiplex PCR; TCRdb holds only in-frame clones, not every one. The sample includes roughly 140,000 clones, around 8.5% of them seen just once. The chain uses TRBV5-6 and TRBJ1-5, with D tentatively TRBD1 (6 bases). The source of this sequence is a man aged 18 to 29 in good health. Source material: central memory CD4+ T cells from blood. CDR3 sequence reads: CASSLFDRQRQPQHF. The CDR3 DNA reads TGTGCCAGCAGCTTGTTCGACAGGCAGCGTCAGCCCCAGCATTTT. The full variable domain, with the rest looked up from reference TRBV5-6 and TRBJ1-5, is DAGVTQSPTHLIKTRGQQVTLRCSPKSGHDTVSWYQQALGQGPQFIFQYYEEEERQRGNFPDRFSGHQFPNYSSELNVNALLLGDSALYLCASSLFDRQRQPQHFGDGTRLSIL.